Below, one TCR beta chain is given with its context. These data belong to a study of glioma-infiltrating T cells after dendritic cell vaccination. Between the trimmed V and J ends, which lost 9 bases and 3 bases, there was a span of 18 bases. The CDR3 extends over 15 amino acids. Germline CDR1 is MNHGY and CDR2 is SAAAGT. TCRdb's copy holds only in-frame clones and misses some; the assay was immunoSEQ multiplex PCR. The data show roughly 41,000 clones, 82% seen once. This clonotype was obtained from a human donor with glioblastoma. The chain carries TRBV6-8 and TRBJ1-5, with unresolved D. The material was blood, obtained before dendritic cell vaccination. CDR3 nucleotide sequence: TGTGCCAGACTGAACCTGGGAGGGTCCAATCAGCCCCAGCATTTT. It specifies CARLNLGGSNQPQHF.